These 25 T cell receptor beta chains were sequenced from one sample in a study of cytomegalovirus exposure and HLA in healthy donors. Researchers ran the PCR with 60 Vbeta and 13 Jbeta primers. The table came from immunoSEQ multiplex PCR; TCRdb's copy has only in-frame clones and leaves some out. The sample contains 130,000 or so clones, around 79% of which appear only once. Sample: PBMCs. Receptor source: a woman between 35 and 50 years old in good health and CMV-seropositive.

This clone has just a few counts. V and J are TRBV7-2 and TRBJ1-2, with TRBD1 identical over 7 bases. Germline V gives CDR1 SGHTA, CDR2 FQGNSA. After removal of 3 bases from V and 6 bases from J, the junction contained 7 bases not matched to a gene. This CDR3 comprises 14 residues. The CDR3, as DNA: TGTGCCAGCAGCTTTTACAGGGGAAACGATGGCTACACCTTC. Translation: CASSFYRGNDGYTF.

Worth noting for this clone: Other DNA sequences of this sample code for an identical CDR3. The rearrangement uses TRBV9 and TRBJ1-2, with 7 bases that match TRBD1. The CDR3 loop spans 16 amino acids. V lost 3 bases to trimming and J lost 0 bases; unmatched junction nucleotides: 8. The germline V gene encodes CDR1 SGDLS and CDR2 YYNGEE. The CDR3 loop reads CASSAGGTRSNYGYTF. The CDR3 DNA reads as TGTGCCAGCAGCGCAGGGGGAACAAGGTCTAACTATGGCTACACCTTC.

This clone was seen a handful of times. The rearrangement links TRBV6-5 to TRBJ2-2; 9 bases are a match to TRBD2. The CDR3 has 13 residues. After removal of 8 bases from V and 3 bases from J, the junction contained 1 base not matched to a gene. The germline V gene has CDR1 MNHEY and CDR2 SVGAGI. The chain's CDR3 is CASAGGYTGELFF. The CDR3 DNA is TGTGCCAGCGCGGGGGGGTACACCGGGGAGCTGTTTTTT.

The J gene is TRBJ2-3, the V gene TRBV9; maybe TRBD2 (6 bases). CDR3 length equals 16 residues. Trimming removed 4 bases from V and 0 bases from J, with 15 bases in between. Germline V lookup: CDR1 SGDLS, CDR2 YYNGEE. In DNA form, the CDR3 reads TGTGCCAGCAGCCCCCGGGGGTTTGCTAGCACAGATACGCAGTATTTT. Its translation: CASSPRGFASTDTQYF.

The chain combines TRBV2 with TRBJ1-2, with D possibly being TRBD1 (6 bases). Germline V lookup: CDR1 SNHLY, CDR2 FYNNEI. V lost 8 bases and J 8 bases, leaving 18 bases between the germline ends. There are 13 residues in the CDR3. The CDR3 region is CASHGGALEGYTF. The CDR3 bases are TGTGCCAGCCACGGGGGGGCGCTTGAAGGCTACACCTTC.

This clone was seen once. The chain employs TRBV6-6 and TRBJ1-6; 9 nucleotides align to TRBD1. V trimming: 6 bases; J trimming: 8 bases; junction bases outside the gene matches: 8. CDR1 and CDR2 from the germline V gene are MNHNY and SVGAGI (reference sequence). CDR3 length equals 15 residues. The CDR3 DNA follows: TGTGCCAGCAGCATCGGGACAGGGTATGATTCACCCCTCCACTTT. It is translated as CASSIGTGYDSPLHF.

This sequence joins TRBV6-6 and TRBJ1-5; 7 nucleotides align to TRBD1. Trimming at V came to 6 bases and at J to 1 base, leaving 6 bases not matched to a gene. CDR3 length: 15 residues. Per germline, CDR1 MNHNY and CDR2 SVGAGI (reference sequence). The DNA of the CDR3 is TGTGCCAGCAGACCCGGGACAGCGAGCAATCAGCCCCAGCATTTT. It specifies CASRPGTASNQPQHF.

V is TRBV28 and J is TRBJ1-6; TRBD1 is a possible D gene (5 bases). The CDR3 loop spans 14 amino acids. V was pared by 7 bases and J by 4 bases, with 11 bases between. Germline V gives CDR1 MDHEN, CDR2 SYDVKM. In DNA form, the CDR3 reads TGTGCCAGCATGGGGGGACCTTATAATTCACCCCTCCACTTT. It specifies CASMGGPYNSPLHF. Together with reference TRBV28 and TRBJ1-6, the CDR3 gives the full variable domain: DVKVTQSSRYLVKRTGEKVFLECVQDMDHENMFWYRQDPGLGLRLIYFSYDVKMKEKGDIPEGYSVSREKKERFSLILESASTNQTSMYLCASMGGPYNSPLHFGNGTRLTVT.

This clone was seen more than once but under ten times. The J gene is TRBJ1-1, the V gene TRBV15; 8 bases align to TRBD1. The germline V gene encodes CDR1 LNHNV and CDR2 YYDKDF (reference sequence). This CDR3 is built from 15 residues. V gave up 3 bases and J gave up 3 bases; unmatched junction bases: 6. CDR3 loop: CATSRATGGYTEAFF. The CDR3 bases are TGTGCCACCAGCAGGGCCACAGGGGGGTACACTGAAGCTTTCTTT.

This sequence joins TRBV4-2 and TRBJ2-1; 8 bases line up with TRBD2. CDR1 LGHNA and CDR2 YNFKEQ come from the germline V gene. V lost 0 bases, J lost 9 bases, and 4 bases stayed unmatched. The CDR3 has 14 amino acids. This CDR3 reads CASSQEGAGGEQFF. The CDR3 DNA reads as TGTGCCAGCAGCCAAGAGGGGGCGGGAGGTGAGCAGTTCTTC.

For this clone: The sample holds other DNA sequences that translate to the same CDR3. The genes are TRBV18 and TRBJ2-5, with D unclear. Trimming stripped 2 bases from V and 3 bases from J, with 7 bases between. The CDR3 has 13 amino acids. Germline CDR1 KGHSH, CDR2 LQKENI. The CDR3 spells CASSPDREETQYF. The CDR3 nucleotides read TGTGCCAGCTCACCAGATCGAGAAGAGACCCAGTACTTC.

This chain uses TRBV11-3 with TRBJ2-1; D may be TRBD2 (5 bases). Trimming shortened V by 1 base and J by 6 bases, and 10 bases separated the two germline ends. The germline V gene has CDR1 SGHNT and CDR2 YENEEA. The CDR3 extends over 14 amino acids. This CDR3 reads CASSLGASSNEQFF. CDR3 DNA sequence: TGTGCCAGCAGCTTAGGGGCTAGCAGCAATGAGCAGTTCTTC.

There are a few counts of this clone. The chain carries TRBV18 and TRBJ1-5; possible D gene TRBD1, 6 bases. This CDR3 has 16 amino acids. The V end lost 3 bases, the J end lost 7 bases, and 19 bases lay between the germline ends. Germline values: CDR1 KGHSH, CDR2 LQKENI. CDR3 coding DNA: TGTGCCAGCTCACCCCGAAGTGGGGGGGCATTCCAGCCCCAGCATTTT. Protein product: CASSPRSGGAFQPQHF.

The V call is TRBV5-1, the J call TRBJ2-3, with 9 bases identical to TRBD2. The CDR3 contains 16 residues. Germline values: CDR1 SGHRS, CDR2 YFSETQ. V shed 1 base, J shed 5 bases, and the junction held 8 bases outside the gene matches. The CDR3 coding sequence is TGCGCCAGCAGCTTGAAGTTCGAGCGGGGGGAAGATACGCAGTATTTT. Protein: CASSLKFERGEDTQYF.

This clone was found a few times. The rearrangement uses TRBV4-3 and TRBJ2-3; 8 positions agree with TRBD2. The CDR3 is 19 amino acids. Looked up from germline, CDR1 is LGHNA and CDR2 is YSLEER. V lost 0 bases, J lost 8 bases, and 19 bases stayed unmatched. The CDR3 DNA reads as TGCGCCAGCAGCCAAGATGGAACAGCCGGGACTAGTGGGAGGAGTACGCAGTATTTT. Translated, it gives CASSQDGTAGTSGRSTQYF.

The chain recombines TRBV28 with TRBJ2-3, with D perhaps matching TRBD1 (6 bases). V dropped 2 bases and J dropped 2 bases, with 11 bases sitting between them. CDR1 is MDHEN and CDR2 is SYDVKM in the germline V gene. CDR3 length equals 15 residues. CDR3 loop: CASSLQGTHTDTQYF. The CDR3 nucleotides read TGTGCCAGCAGTTTACAGGGGACCCACACAGATACGCAGTATTTT.

The chain uses TRBV7-8 and TRBJ1-4, with 7 positions matching TRBD1. Germline CDR1 reads SGHVS; CDR2 reads FQNEAQ. The ends lost 1 base at V and 8 bases at J; junction bases unmatched: 7. The CDR3 is made up of 15 amino acids. CDR3 bases: TGTGCCAGCAGCTTAGGCGCAGGGGGATGGGAAAAACTGTTTTTT. It codes for CASSLGAGGWEKLFF.

V gene TRBV5-5 combines with J gene TRBJ2-2, with unresolved D. The V gene's germline CDR1 is SGHKS and CDR2 YYEKEE (reference sequence). CDR3 length equals 14 residues. The V and J ends lost 2 bases and 6 bases respectively, with 11 bases between them. The CDR3 bases are TGTGCCAGCAGCTTCCCCATGTCGGCCGGGGAGCTGTTTTTT. It codes for CASSFPMSAGELFF.

The chain has TRBV5-1 and TRBJ2-7; D is unresolved. The V end lost 3 bases, the J end lost 1 base, and 8 bases lay between the germline ends. CDR3 length: 13 residues. In germline, CDR1 is SGHRS, CDR2 YFSETQ. CDR3 residues: CASSSMRSYEQYF. Written as DNA, the CDR3 is TGCGCCAGCAGCTCGATGAGATCCTACGAGCAGTACTTC. The full variable domain, in which reference TRBV5-1 and TRBJ2-7 provide the parts outside the CDR3, is KAGVTQTPRYLIKTRGQQVTLSCSPISGHRSVSWYQQTPGQGLQFLFEYFSETQRNKGNFPGRFSGRQFSNSRSEMNVSTLELGDSALYLCASSSMRSYEQYFGPGTRLTVT.

V gene TRBV7-8 combines with J gene TRBJ1-1, with TRBD1 as a possible D gene (6 bases). The CDR3 has 13 residues. Germline CDR1 reads SGHVS; CDR2 reads FQNEAQ. V lost 3 bases, J lost 4 bases, and 9 bases lay in between. CDR3 in amino acids: CASSFQGSTEAFF. In nucleotides, the CDR3 is TGTGCCAGCAGCTTTCAGGGGAGCACTGAAGCTTTCTTT.

The genes are TRBV9 and TRBJ1-1, with D unresolved. Trimming removed 4 bases from V and 3 bases from J, with 13 bases in between. The CDR3 is made up of 14 amino acids. The germline V gene encodes CDR1 SGDLS and CDR2 YYNGEE. The CDR3 bases are TGTGCCAGCAGCACATACAAGTCTGACACTGAAGCTTTCTTT. Translated, it gives CASSTYKSDTEAFF.

This clone is a singleton in its sample. J is TRBJ2-3 and V is TRBV5-1; the match to TRBD2 covers 7 bases. The germline CDR1 and CDR2 sequences are SGHRS and YFSETQ. V was pared by 0 bases and J by 6 bases, with 10 bases of the junction left unmatched. The CDR3 runs 16 residues. CDR3 loop: CASSLVASGLGDTQYF. CDR3 DNA sequence: TGCGCCAGCAGCTTGGTGGCTAGCGGTCTAGGGGATACGCAGTATTTT.

This sequence joins TRBV28 and TRBJ2-5, with D perhaps matching TRBD2 (5 bases). Germline values: CDR1 MDHEN, CDR2 SYDVKM. The V gene lost 2 bases and the J gene lost 5 bases, with 21 bases spanning the gap. The CDR3 covers 17 residues. The CDR3 here is CASSLRTGIGRYETQYF. DNA for the CDR3: TGTGCCAGCAGTTTACGAACGGGGATCGGAAGGTATGAGACCCAGTACTTC.

This chain uses TRBV4-3 with TRBJ2-7; D remains unclear. CDR1 is LGHNA and CDR2 is YSLEER in the germline V gene. The CDR3 contains 14 residues. Trimming took 0 bases from V and 1 from J, leaving 7 bases between them. The CDR3 sequence is CASSQDPISYEQYF. CDR3 in DNA: TGCGCCAGCAGCCAAGATCCTATATCCTACGAGCAGTACTTC.

V gene TRBV19 combines with J gene TRBJ1-2; 7 bases align to TRBD1. Germline V lookup: CDR1 LNHDA, CDR2 SQIVND (reference sequence). The ends lost 0 bases at V and 4 bases at J; junction bases unmatched: 11. The CDR3 loop spans 17 amino acids. As DNA, the CDR3 is TGTGCCAGTAGTATAGATCCAAGACAGGGTTGGCGCTATGGCTACACCTTC. Translating it yields CASSIDPRQGWRYGYTF.